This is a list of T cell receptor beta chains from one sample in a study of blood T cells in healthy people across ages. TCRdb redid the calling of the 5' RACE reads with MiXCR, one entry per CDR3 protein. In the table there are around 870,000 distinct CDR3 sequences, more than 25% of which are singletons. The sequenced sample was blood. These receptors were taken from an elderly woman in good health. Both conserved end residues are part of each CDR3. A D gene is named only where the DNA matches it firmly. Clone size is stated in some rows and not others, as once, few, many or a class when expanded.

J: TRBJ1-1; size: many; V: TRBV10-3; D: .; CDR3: CAISEGLVNTEAFF; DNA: TGTGCCATCTCGGAGGGACTCGTGAACACTGAAGCTTTCTTT
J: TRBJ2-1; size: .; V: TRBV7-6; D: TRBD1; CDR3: CASRPGQGWNNEQFF; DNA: TGCGCCAGCAGGCCCGGACAGGGGTGGAACAATGAGCAGTTCTTC
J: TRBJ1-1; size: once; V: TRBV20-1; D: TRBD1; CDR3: CSARDDRGTTEAIF; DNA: TGCAGTGCTCGGGACGACAGGGGGACCACTGAAGCTATCTTT
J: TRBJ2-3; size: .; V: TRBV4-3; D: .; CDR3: CASSSSSAPDTQYF; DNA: TGCGCCAGCAGCTCAAGTTCAGCACCAGATACGCAGTATTTT
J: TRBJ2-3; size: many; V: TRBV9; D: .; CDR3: CASSTIGGKGRDTQYF; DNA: TGTGCCAGCAGCACTATAGGGGGTAAAGGGCGAGATACGCAGTATTTT
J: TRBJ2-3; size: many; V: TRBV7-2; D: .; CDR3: CASSAQGARDTQYF; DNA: TGTGCCAGCAGCGCTCAAGGGGCGAGGGATACGCAGTATTTT
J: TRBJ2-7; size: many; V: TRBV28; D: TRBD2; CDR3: CASSFPQRGVYEQYF; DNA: TGTGCCAGCAGTTTCCCCCAGCGGGGGGTTTACGAGCAGTACTTC
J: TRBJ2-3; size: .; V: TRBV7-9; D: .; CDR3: CASSLRPGGPDTQYF; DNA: TGTGCCAGCAGCTTAAGGCCGGGGGGCCCAGATACGCAGTATTTT
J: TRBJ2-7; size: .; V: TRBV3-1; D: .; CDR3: CASRSYFLGEQYF; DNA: TGTGCCAGCAGATCTTACTTTTTGGGGGAGCAGTACTTC
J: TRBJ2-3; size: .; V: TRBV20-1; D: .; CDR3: CSARRYTDTQYF; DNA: TGCAGTGCTCGCCGTTACACAGATACGCAGTATTTT
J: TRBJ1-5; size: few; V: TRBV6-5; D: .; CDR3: CASRQQPYSNQPQHF; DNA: TGTGCCAGCAGACAACAGCCATATAGCAATCAGCCCCAGCATTTT
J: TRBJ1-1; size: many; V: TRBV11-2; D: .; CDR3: CASSLGPGGTEAFF; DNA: TGTGCCAGCAGCTTAGGTCCTGGGGGCACTGAAGCTTTCTTT
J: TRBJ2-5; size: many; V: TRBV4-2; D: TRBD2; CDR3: CASSQGGGGNQETQYF; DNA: TGTGCCAGCAGCCAAGGGGGCGGGGGGAACCAAGAGACCCAGTACTTC
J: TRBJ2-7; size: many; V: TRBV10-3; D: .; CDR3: CAISERTASSYEQYF; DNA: TGTGCCATCAGTGAGCGGACGGCGAGCTCCTACGAGCAGTACTTC
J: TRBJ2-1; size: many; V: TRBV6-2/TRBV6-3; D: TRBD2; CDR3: CASSWAGGRNEQFF; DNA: TGTGCCAGCAGTTGGGCGGGGGGGCGGAATGAGCAGTTCTTC
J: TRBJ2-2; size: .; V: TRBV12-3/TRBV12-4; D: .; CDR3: CASAPLRRTGELFF; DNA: TGTGCCAGCGCACCTCTTAGGAGGACCGGGGAGCTGTTTTTT
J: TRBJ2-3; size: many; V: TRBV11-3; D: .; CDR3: CASSLGRSSTDTQYF; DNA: TGTGCCAGCAGCTTAGGTCGCTCTAGCACAGATACGCAGTATTTT
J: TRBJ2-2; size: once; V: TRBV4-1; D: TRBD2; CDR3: CASSRDYTNTGELFF; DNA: TGCGCCAGCAGCCGGGACTATACGAACACCGGGGAGCTGTTTTTT
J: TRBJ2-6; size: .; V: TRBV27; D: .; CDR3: CADRSGANVLTF; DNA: TGTGCCGACCGGTCTGGGGCCAACGTCCTGACTTTC
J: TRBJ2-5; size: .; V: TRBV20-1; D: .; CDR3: CSARLGLAETQYF; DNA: TGCAGTGCTAGGTTGGGTCTAGCGGAGACCCAGTACTTC
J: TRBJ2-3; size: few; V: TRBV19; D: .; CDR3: CASSAIDTQYF; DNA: TGTGCCAGTAGTGCGATCGATACGCAGTATTTT
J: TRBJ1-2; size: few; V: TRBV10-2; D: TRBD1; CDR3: CASRGGRSIGYTF; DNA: TGCGCCAGCAGAGGGGGCAGGTCTATCGGCTACACCTTC
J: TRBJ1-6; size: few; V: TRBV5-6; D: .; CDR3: CASSWGTLDWSPLHF; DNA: TGTGCCAGCAGCTGGGGGACCCTAGACTGGTCACCCCTCCACTTT